One and the same sample provided the 18 T cell receptor beta chains below, sequenced in a study of beta chain features in type 1 diabetes. Whole-study findings and limits: Shortening that was moderate but significant affected the TCRB CDR3s of Type 1 diabetes patients in all four CD4+ subsets.

No antigen has been assigned to these receptors. Investigators reverse transcribed all isolated RNA, so they sequenced expressed TCRB transcripts. Some clones are missing from TCRdb's copy, which holds only in-frame ones; the method was immunoSEQ multiplex PCR. This table holds roughly 730,000 clones, under 15% found once. The sequencing input was naive CD4+ T cells from blood. All receptors come from a man between 18 and 29 years old with type 1 diabetes.

This clone was detected a few times. V is TRBV29-1 and J is TRBJ1-1, with D perhaps matching TRBD1 (6 bases). The germline V gene encodes CDR1 SQVTM and CDR2 ANQGSEA. The V and J ends lost 6 bases and 3 bases respectively, with 11 bases between them. There are 12 residues in the CDR3. DNA for the CDR3: TGCAGCGTCGAGGACAGCGACACTGAAGCTTTCTTT. This codes for CSVEDSDTEAFF.

The genes are TRBV30 and TRBJ1-6; tentatively, D is TRBD1 (5 bases). The CDR3 consists of 14 residues. The germline V gene has CDR1 GTSNPN and CDR2 SVGIG (reference sequence). V lost 2 bases and J lost 6, with 11 bases in between. The CDR3 coding sequence is TGTGCCTGGAGTCCCGGGGCATCTAATTCACCCCTCCACTTT. Its protein is CAWSPGASNSPLHF. The whole variable domain, filled in from reference TRBV30 and TRBJ1-6, reads SQTIHQWPATLVQPVGSPLSLECTVEGTSNPNLYWYRQAAGRGLQLLFYSVGIGQISSEVPQNLSASRPQDRQFILSSKKLLLSDSGFYLCAWSPGASNSPLHFGNGTRLTVT.

This chain connects TRBV9 to TRBJ2-1; TRBD1 matches at 8 bases. This CDR3 is built from 15 residues. J lost 1 base, V lost 2 bases, and 2 bases had no gene match. From germline, CDR1 is SGDLS and CDR2 YYNGEE. CDR3 residues: CASSVRQGSYNEQFF. CDR3 coding DNA: TGTGCCAGCAGCGTTAGACAGGGGTCCTACAATGAGCAGTTCTTC.

This sequence joins TRBV5-4 and TRBJ2-5; 7 bases fit TRBD2. V was clipped by 0 bases and J by 2 bases; unmatched bases: 4. Germline CDR1 is SGHNT and CDR2 is YYREEE (reference sequence). The CDR3 consists of 15 residues. CDR3 nucleotide sequence: TGTGCCAGCAGCTTGGCCGTGGGAGGGCAAGAGACCCAGTACTTC. Protein sequence: CASSLAVGGQETQYF.

This clone was recorded a few times. The chain couples TRBV9 to TRBJ2-1, with 13 bases aligning to TRBD2. The trim removed 4 bases at V and 1 base at J, leaving 2 bases unmatched. The CDR3 extends over 16 amino acids. Germline V gives CDR1 SGDLS, CDR2 YYNGEE. This chain's CDR3 is CASSTSGGASYNEQFF. The CDR3 DNA sequence: TGTGCCAGCAGCACTAGCGGGGGGGCGTCCTACAATGAGCAGTTCTTC.

The chain carries TRBV5-1 and TRBJ1-6; 7 nucleotides align to TRBD1. The CDR3 covers 15 residues. The germline V gene encodes CDR1 SGHRS and CDR2 YFSETQ. V was pared by 0 bases and J by 7 bases, with 4 bases of the junction left unmatched. The CDR3 loop reads CASSLADRSNSPLHF. In DNA form, the CDR3 reads TGCGCCAGCAGCTTGGCGGACAGGAGCAATTCACCCCTCCACTTT.

The gene calls are TRBV30 and TRBJ1-1; TRBD1 matches at 7 bases. The V and J ends lost 1 base and 7 bases, in that order; junction bases with no gene match: 6. CDR1 is GTSNPN and CDR2 is SVGIG in the germline V gene (reference sequence). The CDR3 contains 13 residues. The CDR3 loop is CAWSAGGSGEAFF. The DNA of the CDR3 is TGTGCCTGGAGTGCAGGGGGGAGTGGTGAAGCTTTCTTT.

This clone was counted only a few times. The V and J genes are TRBV27 and TRBJ2-5, with D maybe TRBD1 (5 bases). The J call is in doubt because the DNA end fits TRBJ2-7 better. The CDR3 is made up of 15 amino acids. Germline CDR1 is MNHEY and CDR2 is SMNVEV (reference sequence). CDR3 DNA sequence: TGTGCCAGCAGTCTACGCCCAAGACAGCACTACGAGCAGTACTTC. This translates into CASSLRPRQHYEQYF.

V and J are TRBV6-5 and TRBJ1-4; D remains ambiguous. The germline V gene encodes CDR1 MNHEY and CDR2 SVGAGI. This CDR3 is built from 14 residues. V was pared by 2 bases and J by 7 bases, with 11 bases between. CDR3 nucleotide sequence: TGTGCCAGCAGTTACGGCTTGGGATCTGAAAAACTGTTTTTT. This gives the protein CASSYGLGSEKLFF.

This chain connects TRBV4-1 to TRBJ1-5; 7 bases match TRBD1. Germline CDR1 reads MGHRA; CDR2 reads YSYEKL. The CDR3 loop spans 14 amino acids. V trimming: 5 bases; J trimming: 4 bases; junction bases outside the gene matches: 5. The CDR3 spells CASSMQGENQPQHF. The CDR3 bases are TGCGCCAGCAGCATGCAGGGGGAGAATCAGCCCCAGCATTTT.

This clone has only a few counts. Other DNA sequences in this specimen translate into the identical CDR3. The chain joins TRBV5-6 to TRBJ1-1; 7 bases fit TRBD1. Germline CDR1 SGHDT, CDR2 YYEEEE. After removal of 4 bases from V and 5 bases from J, the junction contained 2 bases not matched to a gene. The length of the CDR3 is 12 residues. The CDR3 spells CASSLTGTEAFF. For the CDR3, the DNA is TGTGCCAGCAGCCTGACAGGGACTGAAGCTTTCTTT.

The table lists this clone with a few counts. The chain has TRBV2 and TRBJ2-3; D is unclear. CDR1 SNHLY and CDR2 FYNNEI come from the germline V gene. Trimming stripped 6 bases from V and 3 bases from J, with 7 bases between. The CDR3 runs 12 residues. Here the CDR3 reads CASRLGTDTQYF. DNA of the CDR3: TGTGCCAGCAGATTGGGAACAGATACGCAGTATTTT.

There are a few counts of this clone. The gene calls are TRBV5-4 and TRBJ2-7; unclear D gene. Trimming took off 4 bases at V and 8 bases at J, with 1 base between the two ends. Germline V gene sequence: CDR1 SGHNT, CDR2 YYREEE (reference sequence). The CDR3 consists of 8 residues. The CDR3 spells CASSQQYF. CDR3 bases: TGTGCCAGCAGCCAGCAGTACTTC. Full variable domain (remainder filled in from reference TRBV5-4 and TRBJ2-7): ETGVTQSPTHLIKTRGQQVTLRCSSQSGHNTVSWYQQALGQGPQFIFQYYREEENGRGNFPPRFSGLQFPNYSSELNVNALELDDSALYLCASSQQYFGPGTRLTVT.

V is TRBV7-9 and J is TRBJ1-2, with TRBD1 matching 7 bases. Germline V CDR1 and CDR2: SEHNR, FQNEAQ (reference sequence). This CDR3 has 14 amino acids. V shed 5 bases and J 4 bases; nucleotides not matched to a gene: 7. CDR3 amino acids: CASSPQQGTYGYTF. CDR3 nucleotides: TGTGCCAGCAGCCCCCAACAGGGGACCTATGGCTACACCTTC.

CDR3 in amino acids: CASSQDSGGLETQYF. In DNA, the CDR3 is TGCGCCAGCAGCCAAGATTCCGGGGGGTTGGAGACCCAGTACTTC. The chain uses TRBV4-1 and TRBJ2-5; the match to TRBD2 covers 7 bases. Germline values: CDR1 MGHRA, CDR2 YSYEKL. This CDR3 contains 15 residues. The J segment lost 5 bases and the V segment lost 0 bases, leaving 6 bases of the junction unmatched.

This clone came up a few times. V usage is TRBV30 and J usage is TRBJ1-1, with D perhaps TRBD1 (5 bases). Germline-derived CDR1 and CDR2 are GTSNPN and SVGIG (reference sequence). V was pared by 5 bases and J by 5 bases, with 15 bases between. The CDR3 is made up of 13 amino acids. Here the CDR3 reads CAWSTAEGTEAFF. CDR3 nucleotide sequence: TGTGCCTGGTCTACAGCGGAGGGGACTGAAGCTTTCTTT. Full variable domain (outside the CDR3, taken from reference TRBV30 and TRBJ1-1): SQTIHQWPATLVQPVGSPLSLECTVEGTSNPNLYWYRQAAGRGLQLLFYSVGIGQISSEVPQNLSASRPQDRQFILSSKKLLLSDSGFYLCAWSTAEGTEAFFGQGTRLTVV.

The gene calls are TRBV7-9 and TRBJ1-5, with D possibly matching TRBD1 (5 bases). CDR1 is SEHNR and CDR2 is FQNEAQ in the germline V gene (reference sequence). The CDR3 extends over 13 amino acids. Trimming removed 5 bases at V and 7 bases at J, with 12 bases between. CDR3 in DNA: TGTGCCAGCAGCCGGGACCCCCGCCAGCCCCAGCATTTT. The encoded protein is CASSRDPRQPQHF. Variable domain in full (rest from reference TRBV7-9 and TRBJ1-5): DTGVSQNPRHKITKRGQNVTFRCDPISEHNRLYWYRQTLGQGPEFLTYFQNEAQLEKSRLLSDRFSAERPKGSFSTLEIQRTEQGDSAMYLCASSRDPRQPQHFGDGTRLSIL.

This clone has a handful of counts. This rearrangement joins TRBV29-1 to TRBJ1-1; D is possibly TRBD1 (6 bases). Per the germline V gene, CDR1 is SQVTM and CDR2 is ANQGSEA. V was trimmed by 3 bases and J by 3 bases, leaving 14 bases between them. The CDR3 loop spans 14 amino acids. Written as DNA, the CDR3 is TGCAGCGTTGAGCTTTGGGGGCAAGACACTGAAGCTTTCTTT. Amino acids: CSVELWGQDTEAFF. The variable domain in full, completed from reference TRBV29-1 and TRBJ1-1, reads SAVISQKPSRDICQRGTSLTIQCQVDSQVTMMFWYRQQPGQSLTLIATANQGSEATYESGFVIDKFPISRPNLTFSTLTVSNMSPEDSSIYLCSVELWGQDTEAFFGQGTRLTVV.